What follows are 25 T cell receptor beta chains derived from one specimen sequenced in a study of cytomegalovirus exposure and HLA in healthy donors. PCR was performed using 60 Vbeta and 13 Jbeta primers. TCRdb's copy holds only in-frame clones and misses some; the assay was immunoSEQ multiplex PCR. The sample records 89,000 or so clones, 75% to 85% being singletons. The sequenced sample consisted of PBMCs. The receptor set was obtained from a man between 18 and 29 years old in good health and CMV-seropositive.

This chain connects TRBV5-4 to TRBJ2-7; possibly TRBD1 for D (6 bases). V was trimmed by 6 bases and J by 3 bases, leaving 13 bases between them. In germline, CDR1 is SGHNT, CDR2 YYREEE (reference sequence). The CDR3 runs 13 residues. The CDR3 protein is CASTSLDSYEQYF. As DNA, the CDR3 is TGTGCCAGCACCTCGTTGGACAGCTACGAGCAGTACTTC. Combining the CDR3 with reference TRBV5-4 and TRBJ2-7 gives the whole variable domain ETGVTQSPTHLIKTRGQQVTLRCSSQSGHNTVSWYQQALGQGPQFIFQYYREEENGRGNFPPRFSGLQFPNYSSELNVNALELDDSALYLCASTSLDSYEQYFGPGTRLTVT.

This chain joins TRBV5-1 and TRBJ2-7, with 8 bases fitting TRBD1. V shed 4 bases and J 3 bases; nucleotides not matched to a gene: 6. Germline V lookup: CDR1 SGHRS, CDR2 YFSETQ. The CDR3 has 14 amino acids. CDR3 DNA: TGCGCCAGCAGCACCGCCGGGACAGGCTACGAGCAGTACTTC. Encoded protein: CASSTAGTGYEQYF.

Only one count was recorded for this clone. V is TRBV16 and J is TRBJ1-2; 8 bases map to TRBD1. CDR1 KGHSY and CDR2 FQNENV come from the germline V gene. The CDR3 extends over 11 amino acids. Trimming at V came to 2 bases and at J to 12 bases, leaving 2 bases not matched to a gene. Written as DNA, the CDR3 is TGTGCCAGCAGCCAAACGACAGGGGACACCTTC. Protein product: CASSQTTGDTF. The full variable domain, rest sourced from reference TRBV16 and TRBJ1-2, is GEEVAQTPKHLVRGEGQKAKLYCAPIKGHSYVFWYQQVLKNEFKFLISFQNENVFDETGMPKERFSAKCLPNSPCSLEIQATKLEDSAVYFCASSQTTGDTFGSGTRLTVV.

This sequence joins TRBV6-5 and TRBJ1-2; D not certain. The CDR3 runs to 14 residues. The germline V gene has CDR1 MNHEY and CDR2 SVGAGI. The V and J ends lost 0 bases and 5 bases respectively, with 10 bases between them. The CDR3 nucleotides are TGTGCCAGCAGTTACTCGGACGCGGGTTATGGCTACACCTTC. It specifies CASSYSDAGYGYTF.

The rearrangement links TRBV25-1 to TRBJ2-7; D uncertain. The CDR3 totals 13 residues. V lost 1 base to trimming and J lost 3 bases, with 7 bases between them. Germline values: CDR1 MGHDK, CDR2 SYGVNS. The CDR3 region is CASSELTDYEQYF. CDR3 sequence (DNA): TGTGCCAGCAGTGAATTAACAGACTACGAGCAGTACTTC.

This clone appeared a few times. This rearrangement joins TRBV7-2 to TRBJ1-2; 10 positions match TRBD1. Germline V gene lookup returns CDR1 SGHTA and CDR2 FQGNSA. V was clipped by 4 bases and J by 3 bases; unmatched bases: 8. The CDR3 is 16 residues long. The CDR3: CASSSPRTGGDYGYTF. The CDR3 nucleotides are TGTGCCAGCAGCTCCCCACGGACAGGGGGGGACTATGGCTACACCTTC.

The chain carries TRBV9 and TRBJ2-1; 16 positions agree with TRBD2. Germline-derived CDR1 and CDR2 are SGDLS and YYNGEE. V trimming: 3 bases; J trimming: 5 bases; junction bases outside the gene matches: 5. CDR3 length: 17 residues. CDR3 loop: CASSAGLAGGPNNEQFF. The CDR3 DNA is TGTGCCAGCAGCGCGGGACTAGCGGGGGGGCCGAACAATGAGCAGTTCTTC.

V is TRBV5-1 and J is TRBJ1-5, with D possibly matching TRBD1 (6 bases). The length of the CDR3 is 15 residues. Trimming removed 0 bases from V and 4 bases from J, with 11 bases in between. CDR1 and CDR2 from the germline V gene are SGHRS and YFSETQ. The chain's CDR3 is CASSLEGTNNQPQHF. The CDR3 nucleotides are TGCGCCAGCAGCTTGGAAGGGACAAATAATCAGCCCCAGCATTTT.

The gene calls are TRBV5-1 and TRBJ1-4; 12 bases are a match to TRBD1. The length of the CDR3 is 14 residues. In germline, CDR1 is SGHRS, CDR2 YFSETQ. The junction had 2 bases not matched to a gene; V was cut back by 3 bases and J by 8 bases. The CDR3 here is CASSSGTGGEKLFF. The CDR3 DNA follows: TGCGCCAGCAGCTCCGGGACAGGGGGCGAAAAACTGTTTTTT. The full variable domain, completed using reference TRBV5-1 and TRBJ1-4, is KAGVTQTPRYLIKTRGQQVTLSCSPISGHRSVSWYQQTPGQGLQFLFEYFSETQRNKGNFPGRFSGRQFSNSRSEMNVSTLELGDSALYLCASSSGTGGEKLFFGSGTQLSVL.

The chain joins TRBV6-1 to TRBJ2-4; 7 bases agree with TRBD2. CDR1 is MNHNS and CDR2 is SASEGT in the germline V gene. V dropped 6 bases and J dropped 7; count of bases not matched to a gene: 3. This CDR3 has 12 amino acids. CDR3 DNA: TGTGCCAGCAGGGGGAGGGAGAACATTCAGTACTTC. It yields the protein CASRGRENIQYF.

J is TRBJ1-1 and V is TRBV5-1; D perhaps matches TRBD1 (6 bases). V lost 0 bases and J 5 bases, leaving 11 bases between the germline ends. The length of the CDR3 is 14 residues. The V gene's germline CDR1 is SGHRS and CDR2 YFSETQ. CDR3 amino acids: CASSLEGRGTEAFF. The CDR3 DNA is TGCGCCAGCAGCTTGGAAGGGAGGGGGACTGAAGCTTTCTTT. The variable domain in full, with the rest retrieved from reference TRBV5-1 and TRBJ1-1, is KAGVTQTPRYLIKTRGQQVTLSCSPISGHRSVSWYQQTPGQGLQFLFEYFSETQRNKGNFPGRFSGRQFSNSRSEMNVSTLELGDSALYLCASSLEGRGTEAFFGQGTRLTVV.

V gene TRBV7-7 combines with J gene TRBJ2-5; 11 positions match TRBD1. This CDR3 contains 14 residues. From germline, CDR1 is SSHAT and CDR2 FNYEAQ (reference sequence). V shed 5 bases and J 6 bases; nucleotides not matched to a gene: 5. Here the CDR3 reads CASSQGQGVKTQYF. The CDR3 DNA follows: TGTGCCAGCAGCCAGGGACAGGGGGTGAAGACCCAGTACTTC.

V gene TRBV28 combines with J gene TRBJ1-2; no clear D. The length of the CDR3 is 13 residues. Germline V gene data show CDR1 as MDHEN and CDR2 as SYDVKM. V lost 3 bases, J lost 7 bases, and 12 bases lay in between. CDR3: CASSLGGSSGYTF. The CDR3 DNA sequence: TGTGCCAGCAGTTTGGGAGGTTCCTCTGGCTACACCTTC.

The chain has TRBV5-1 and TRBJ1-3; 8 bases map to TRBD1. J was trimmed by 9 bases and V by 4 bases; bases with no gene match: 12. Germline values: CDR1 SGHRS, CDR2 YFSETQ. The CDR3 spans 15 residues. In DNA form, the CDR3 reads TGCGCCAGCAGCCCCTCCAGGGGGCTTGCGAGCACCATATATTTT. This sequence encodes CASSPSRGLASTIYF.

V and J are TRBV4-1 and TRBJ1-6, with TRBD1 matching over 7 bases. In germline, CDR1 is MGHRA, CDR2 YSYEKL. The ends lost 9 bases at V and 8 bases at J; junction bases unmatched: 7. CDR3 length: 13 residues. The CDR3 region has the DNA TGCGCCAGTCAGGGGGTTGAGGATTCACCCCTCCACTTT. Translation gives CASQGVEDSPLHF.

J is TRBJ1-2 and V is TRBV7-2; D not resolved. Germline-derived CDR1 and CDR2 are SGHTA and FQGNSA. The CDR3 has 13 residues. The ends were cut back, 3 bases at V and 2 bases at J, with 7 bases in the middle. DNA of the CDR3: TGTGCCAGCAGCTTGGCCAAGAACTATGGCTACACCTTC. As protein: CASSLAKNYGYTF.

The table lists this clone with a count of one. The J gene is TRBJ2-2, the V gene TRBV7-2, with D maybe TRBD1 (5 bases). Trimming pared 5 bases from V and 5 bases from J, leaving 6 bases between. The germline CDR1 and CDR2 sequences are SGHTA and FQGNSA. The CDR3 totals 12 residues. CDR3 nucleotides: TGTGCCAGCAGCCAGGGAACCGGGGAGCTGTTTTTT. Translated, it gives CASSQGTGELFF.

This clone was found once. V is TRBV28 and J is TRBJ1-5, with a weak D call TRBD1 (5 bases). Deletions cut 7 bases from V and 4 bases from J, with 14 bases between. Germline V CDR1 and CDR2: MDHEN, SYDVKM. This CDR3 is 14 amino acids long. CDR3 sequence: CASNGAGENQPQHF. CDR3 in DNA: TGTGCCAGCAATGGGGCGGGGGAGAATCAGCCCCAGCATTTT.

The genes are TRBV27 and TRBJ1-1, with D unclear. The CDR3 has 15 amino acids. V was shortened by 6 bases and J by 0 bases, with 14 bases between the two germline ends. Germline V CDR1 and CDR2: MNHEY, SMNVEV (reference sequence). The CDR3 loop is CASRRVGSLNTEAFF. The CDR3 region has the DNA TGTGCCAGCAGGCGGGTTGGCAGTCTGAACACTGAAGCTTTCTTT.

The chain is built from TRBV7-9 and TRBJ2-1; D possibly corresponds to TRBD1 (5 bases). The CDR3 is made up of 11 amino acids. CDR1 and CDR2 (germline): SEHNR, FQNEAQ (reference sequence). Trimming stripped 1 base from V and 10 bases from J, with 5 bases between. CDR3 DNA sequence: TGTGCCAGCAGCTTAGAGGGGGAGCAGTTCTTC. Translated, it gives CASSLEGEQFF.

The CDR3 reads CASRGQGVTEAFF. The DNA for the CDR3 is TGTGCCAGCAGAGGACAGGGGGTGACTGAAGCTTTCTTT. This chain links TRBV28 with TRBJ1-1; TRBD1 matches at 10 bases. The CDR3 is 13 residues long. The J segment lost 5 bases and the V segment lost 6 bases, leaving 3 bases of the junction unmatched. The V gene's germline CDR1 is MDHEN and CDR2 SYDVKM.

This chain uses TRBV30 with TRBJ2-7, with 8 bases identical to TRBD1. Germline lookup yields CDR1 GTSNPN and CDR2 SVGIG (reference sequence). V lost 3 bases and J lost 6; bases outside the gene matches: 16. This CDR3 is 16 amino acids long. CDR3 DNA: TGTGCCTGGAGCATAACCCACGACAGGGGACGGGGCGAGCAGTACTTC. Translation: CAWSITHDRGRGEQYF.

This clone was seen a handful of times. The gene calls are TRBV15 and TRBJ1-4; weak D call: TRBD1 (6 bases). Trimming took off 4 bases at V and 8 bases at J, with 11 bases between the two ends. CDR1 and CDR2 from the germline V gene are LNHNV and YYDKDF (reference sequence). CDR3 size: 13 residues. Here the CDR3 reads CATSNRVDEKLFF. CDR3 coding DNA: TGTGCCACCAGCAACAGGGTCGACGAAAAACTGTTTTTT.

This clone occurred a few times. The genes are TRBV30 and TRBJ2-7; 8 nucleotides agree with TRBD1. The germline V gene has CDR1 GTSNPN and CDR2 SVGIG (reference sequence). The CDR3 has 11 amino acids. After removal of 4 bases from V and 6 bases from J, the junction contained 2 bases not matched to a gene. Written as DNA, the CDR3 is TGTGCCTGGACCACAGGGGGCGAGCAGTACTTC. Translation gives CAWTTGGEQYF.

A remark on this clone: The junction and the germline gene differ at one end; a read error may be behind it. CDR3 DNA sequence: TGTGCCAGCAGTGCCCGGTCTGGTCAGCGGGGGGCGCCCCACTTC. Residues: CASSARSGQRGAPHF. This chain joins TRBV2 and TRBJ2-5, with TRBD2 identical over 9 bases. This CDR3 is built from 15 residues. Germline V CDR1 and CDR2: SNHLY, FYNNEI.